This T cell receptor (beta chain) emerged from a study of T cells in Graves' hyperthyroidism and ophthalmopathy. Many counts were recorded for this clonotype. Its antigen is currently unknown. The study's findings and limits: In simple terms, a model built on 13 V-J features told ophthalmopathy apart from stable hyperthyroidism.

The source material, RNA transcripts, was used to amplify TCR beta CDR3 regions. First-round RT-PCR of the TCR CDR3 relied on the HTBI primer set. TCRdb reanalysed the multiplex PCR reads using MiXCR and keeps one entry per CDR3 protein. The sample lists more than 450,000 distinct CDR3 sequences; less than 15% were seen once. In making diagnoses, clinical symptoms, serum thyroxine and TRAb, thyroid ultrasound and orbital computed tomography were all used. CDR1 and CDR2 (germline): MNHNS, SASEGT. V lost 5 bases, J lost 4 bases, and 8 bases stayed unmatched. The CDR3 contains 15 residues. This chain uses TRBV6-1 with TRBJ2-7, with 10 bases that match TRBD2. The TCR comes from a woman in her 40s with Graves' hyperthyroidism. The specimen was blood. The CDR3 nucleotides are TGTGCCAGCAGTTCAGCGGGAGGGCCGATATACGAGCAGTACTTC. This encodes CASSSAGGPIYEQYF.